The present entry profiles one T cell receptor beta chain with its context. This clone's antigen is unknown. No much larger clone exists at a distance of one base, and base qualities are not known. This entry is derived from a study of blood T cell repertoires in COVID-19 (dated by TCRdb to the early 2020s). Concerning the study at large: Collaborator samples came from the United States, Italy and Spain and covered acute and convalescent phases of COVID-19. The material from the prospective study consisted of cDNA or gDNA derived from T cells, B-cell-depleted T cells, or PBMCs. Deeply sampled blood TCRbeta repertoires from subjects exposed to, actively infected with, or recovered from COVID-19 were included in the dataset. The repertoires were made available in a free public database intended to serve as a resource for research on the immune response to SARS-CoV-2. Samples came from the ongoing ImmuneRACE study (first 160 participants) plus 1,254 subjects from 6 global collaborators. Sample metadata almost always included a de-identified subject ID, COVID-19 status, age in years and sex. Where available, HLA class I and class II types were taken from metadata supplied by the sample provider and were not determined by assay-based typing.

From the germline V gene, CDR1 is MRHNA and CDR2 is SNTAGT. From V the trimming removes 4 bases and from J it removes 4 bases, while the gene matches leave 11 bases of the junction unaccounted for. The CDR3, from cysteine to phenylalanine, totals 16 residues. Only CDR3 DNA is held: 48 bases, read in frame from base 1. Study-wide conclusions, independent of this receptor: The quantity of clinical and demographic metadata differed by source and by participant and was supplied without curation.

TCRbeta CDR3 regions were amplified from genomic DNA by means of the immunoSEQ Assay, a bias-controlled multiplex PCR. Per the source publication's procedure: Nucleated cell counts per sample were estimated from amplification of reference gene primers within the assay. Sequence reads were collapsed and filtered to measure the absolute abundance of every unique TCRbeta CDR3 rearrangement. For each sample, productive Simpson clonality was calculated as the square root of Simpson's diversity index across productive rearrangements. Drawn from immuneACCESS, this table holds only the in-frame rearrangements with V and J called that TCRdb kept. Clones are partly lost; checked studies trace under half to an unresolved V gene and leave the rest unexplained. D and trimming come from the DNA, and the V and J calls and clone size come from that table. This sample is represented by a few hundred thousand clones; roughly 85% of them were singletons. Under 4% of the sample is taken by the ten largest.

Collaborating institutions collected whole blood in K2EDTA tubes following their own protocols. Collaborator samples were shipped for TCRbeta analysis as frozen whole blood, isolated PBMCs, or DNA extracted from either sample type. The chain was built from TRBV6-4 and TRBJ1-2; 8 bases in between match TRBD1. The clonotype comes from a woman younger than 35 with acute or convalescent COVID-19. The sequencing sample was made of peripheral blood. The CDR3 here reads CASSASGWDRPYGYTF. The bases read TGTGCCAGCAGTGCCTCGGGCTGGGACAGGCCCTATGGCTACACCTTC.